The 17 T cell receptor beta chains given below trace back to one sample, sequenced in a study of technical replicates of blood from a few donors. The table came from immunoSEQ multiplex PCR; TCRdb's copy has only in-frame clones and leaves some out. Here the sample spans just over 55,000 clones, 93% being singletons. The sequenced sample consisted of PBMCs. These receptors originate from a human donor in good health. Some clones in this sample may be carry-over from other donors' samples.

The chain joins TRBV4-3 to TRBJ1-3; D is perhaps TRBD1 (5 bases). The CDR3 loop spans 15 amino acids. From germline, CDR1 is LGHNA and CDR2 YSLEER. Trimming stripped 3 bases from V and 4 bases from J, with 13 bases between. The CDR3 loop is CASSQDTGDGNTIYF. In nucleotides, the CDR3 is TGCGCCAGCAGCCAGGACACGGGCGACGGAAACACCATATATTTT.

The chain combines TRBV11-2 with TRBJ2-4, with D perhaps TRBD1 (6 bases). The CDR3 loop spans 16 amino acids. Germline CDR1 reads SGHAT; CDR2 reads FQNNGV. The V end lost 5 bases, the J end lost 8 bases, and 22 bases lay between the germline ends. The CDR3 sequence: CASSRYGTGFEDIQYF. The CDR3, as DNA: TGTGCCAGCAGCCGGTACGGCACAGGGTTCGAGGACATTCAGTACTTC.

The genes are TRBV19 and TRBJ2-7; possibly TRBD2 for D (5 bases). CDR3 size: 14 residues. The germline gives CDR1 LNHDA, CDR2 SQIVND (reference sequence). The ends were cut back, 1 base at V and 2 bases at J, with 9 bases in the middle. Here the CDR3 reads CASSIAGIAYEQYF. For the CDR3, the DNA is TGTGCCAGTAGTATAGCCGGGATCGCCTACGAGCAGTACTTC.

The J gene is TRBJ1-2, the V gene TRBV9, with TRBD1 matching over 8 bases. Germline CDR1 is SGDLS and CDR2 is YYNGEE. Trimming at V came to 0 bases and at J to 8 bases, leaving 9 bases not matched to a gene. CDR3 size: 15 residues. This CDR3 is CASSVAPGGGKGYTF. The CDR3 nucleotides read TGTGCCAGCAGCGTAGCTCCAGGGGGCGGGAAGGGCTACACCTTC.

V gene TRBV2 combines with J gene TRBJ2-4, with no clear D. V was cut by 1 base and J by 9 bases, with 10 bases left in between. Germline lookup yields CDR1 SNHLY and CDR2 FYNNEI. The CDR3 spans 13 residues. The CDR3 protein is CASSEDRNGIQYF. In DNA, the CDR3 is TGTGCCAGCAGTGAAGACAGAAATGGCATTCAGTACTTC.

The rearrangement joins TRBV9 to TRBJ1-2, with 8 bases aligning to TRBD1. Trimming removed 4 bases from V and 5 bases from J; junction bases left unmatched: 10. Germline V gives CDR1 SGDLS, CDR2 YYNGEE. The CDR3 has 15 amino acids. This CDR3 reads CASSPRTGIGYGYTF. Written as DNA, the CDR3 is TGTGCCAGCAGCCCCCGGACAGGGATTGGGTATGGCTACACCTTC.

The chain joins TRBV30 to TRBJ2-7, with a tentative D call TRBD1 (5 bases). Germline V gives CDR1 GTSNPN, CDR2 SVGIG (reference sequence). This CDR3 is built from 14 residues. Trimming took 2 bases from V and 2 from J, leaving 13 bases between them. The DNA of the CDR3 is TGTGCCTGGAGTATAGGTGGGGCGGCCTACGAGCAGTACTTC. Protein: CAWSIGGAAYEQYF.

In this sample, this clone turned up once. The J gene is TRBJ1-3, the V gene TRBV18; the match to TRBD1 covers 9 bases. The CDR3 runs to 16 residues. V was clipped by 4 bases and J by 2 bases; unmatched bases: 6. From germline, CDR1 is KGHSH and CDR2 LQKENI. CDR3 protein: CASSRGQGNTGNTIYF. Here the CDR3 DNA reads TGTGCCAGCTCACGGGGACAGGGCAATACTGGAAACACCATATATTTT.

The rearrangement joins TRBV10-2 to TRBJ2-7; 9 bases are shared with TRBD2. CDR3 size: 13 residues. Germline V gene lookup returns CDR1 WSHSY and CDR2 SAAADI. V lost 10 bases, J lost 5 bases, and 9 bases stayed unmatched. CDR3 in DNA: TGCGCCATGGCGGCGGGAGGGCCCAACGAGCAGTACTTC. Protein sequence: CAMAAGGPNEQYF.

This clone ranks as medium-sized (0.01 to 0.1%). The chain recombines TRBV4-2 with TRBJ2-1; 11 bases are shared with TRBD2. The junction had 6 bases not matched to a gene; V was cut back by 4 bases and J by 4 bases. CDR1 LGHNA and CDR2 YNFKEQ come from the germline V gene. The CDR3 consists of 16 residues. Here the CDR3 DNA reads TGTGCCAGCAGCCGCGATACTAGCGGGAGTTACAATGAGCAGTTCTTC. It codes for CASSRDTSGSYNEQFF.

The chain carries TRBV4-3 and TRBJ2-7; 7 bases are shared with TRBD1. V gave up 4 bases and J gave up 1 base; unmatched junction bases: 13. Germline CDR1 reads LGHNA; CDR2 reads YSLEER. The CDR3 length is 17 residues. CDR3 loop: CASSPGTASSRSYEQYF. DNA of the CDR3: TGCGCCAGCAGCCCAGGGACAGCGTCTAGCCGATCCTACGAGCAGTACTTC.

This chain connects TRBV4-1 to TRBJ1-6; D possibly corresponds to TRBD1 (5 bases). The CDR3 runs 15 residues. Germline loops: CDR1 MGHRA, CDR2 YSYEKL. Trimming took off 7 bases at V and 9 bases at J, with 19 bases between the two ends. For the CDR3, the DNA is TGCGCCAGCACCTATTCGGTAGGGGAACGTTCACCCCTCCACTTT. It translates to CASTYSVGERSPLHF.

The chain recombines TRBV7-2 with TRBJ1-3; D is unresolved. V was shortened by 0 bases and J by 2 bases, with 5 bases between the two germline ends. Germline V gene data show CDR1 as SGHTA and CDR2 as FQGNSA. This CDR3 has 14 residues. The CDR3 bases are TGTGCCAGCAGCTTAGCGATAGCTGGAAACACCATATATTTT. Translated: CASSLAIAGNTIYF.

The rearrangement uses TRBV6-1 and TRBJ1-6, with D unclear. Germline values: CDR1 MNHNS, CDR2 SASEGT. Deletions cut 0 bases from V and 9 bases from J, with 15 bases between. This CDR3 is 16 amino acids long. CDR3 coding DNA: TGTGCCAGCAGTGAAGCCCTACAGACCCTTGTTTCACCCCTCCACTTT. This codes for CASSEALQTLVSPLHF.

The CDR3 spells CATSSRSGRAVEQYF. CDR3 bases: TGTGCCACCAGCTCCCGTAGCGGGAGGGCCGTAGAGCAGTACTTC. J is TRBJ2-7 and V is TRBV15; 11 bases match TRBD2. Germline CDR1 is LNHNV and CDR2 is YYDKDF (reference sequence). V was pared by 5 bases and J by 7 bases, with 10 bases of the junction left unmatched. The CDR3 loop spans 15 amino acids.

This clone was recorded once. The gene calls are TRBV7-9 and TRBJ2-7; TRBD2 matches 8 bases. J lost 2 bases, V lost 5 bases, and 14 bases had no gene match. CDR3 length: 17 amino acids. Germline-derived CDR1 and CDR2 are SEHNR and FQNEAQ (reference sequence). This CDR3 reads CASSGGEMAGGPYEQYF. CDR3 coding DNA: TGTGCCAGCAGCGGAGGAGAAATGGCGGGAGGACCCTACGAGCAGTACTTC.

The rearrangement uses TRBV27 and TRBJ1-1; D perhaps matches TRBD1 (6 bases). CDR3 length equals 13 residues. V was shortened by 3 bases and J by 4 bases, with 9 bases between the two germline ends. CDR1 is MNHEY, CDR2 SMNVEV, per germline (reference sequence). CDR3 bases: TGTGCCAGCAGTTTGGGGGCTAGCACTGAAGCTTTCTTT. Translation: CASSLGASTEAFF.